This is a list of T cell receptor beta chains from one sample in a study of blood T cell repertoires in COVID-19. Measured with immunoSEQ multiplex PCR; TCRdb has only the in-frame clones, and not every one. The sample holds tens of thousands of clones, approximately 80% seen once. The sample comprised peripheral blood. These receptors were taken from a man between 50 and 59 years old with COVID-19, enrolled during active disease. Each CDR3 is given with its conserved first and last residue. The order of the fields is J gene, clone size, D gene, V gene, CDR3 protein, CDR3 DNA. A D gene is named only where the DNA matches it firmly. Clone size appears in some rows only: once, few, many, or a class for an expanded clone.

TRBJ1-4 | NA | NA | TRBV7-2 | CASSLVQGTTNEKLFF | TGTGCCAGCAGCTTAGTACAGGGAACAACTAATGAAAAACTGTTTTTT
TRBJ1-1 | NA | NA | TRBV18 | CASSPGGFGNTEAFF | TGTGCCAGCTCACCGGGGGGTTTCGGGAACACTGAAGCTTTCTTT
TRBJ2-7 | NA | NA | TRBV25-1 | CASRAAGSLYEQYF | TGTGCCAGCAGGGCCGCGGGATCTCTCTACGAGCAGTACTTC
TRBJ1-6 | once | NA | TRBV10-2 | CASSDSQATSYNSPLHF | TGCGCCAGCAGTGACTCCCAGGCTACTTCTTATAATTCACCCCTCCACTTT
TRBJ1-5 | few | NA | TRBV6-6 | CASTPGDDNQPQHF | TGTGCCAGTACCCCAGGGGATGACAATCAGCCCCAGCATTTT
TRBJ2-7 | NA | TRBD2 | TRBV9 | CASSAGMGSGYPYEQYF | TGTGCCAGCAGCGCCGGCATGGGTAGCGGGTATCCCTACGAGCAGTACTTC
TRBJ1-5 | few | NA | TRBV5-1 | CASSLGGQQYQPQHF | TGCGCCAGCAGCTTGGGAGGACAGCAGTATCAGCCCCAGCATTTT
TRBJ2-7 | NA | NA | TRBV11-2 | CASSSGQLYEQYF | TGTGCCAGCAGCTCCGGACAGCTTTACGAGCAGTACTTC
TRBJ1-3 | NA | NA | TRBV21-1 | CASSKSRGLSGNTIYF | TGTGCCAGCAGCAAAAGCAGGGGCCTCTCTGGAAACACCATATATTTT
TRBJ2-2 | NA | TRBD1 | TRBV9 | CASSTSGTGYIPSELFF | TGTGCCAGCAGCACCTCCGGGACAGGGTACATTCCCTCGGAGCTGTTTTTT
TRBJ1-5 | NA | TRBD1 | TRBV5-4 | CASSLKGAGSNQPQHF | TGTGCCAGCAGCTTAAAGGGGGCCGGGAGCAATCAGCCCCAGCATTTT
TRBJ1-1 | NA | NA | TRBV10-1 | CASSSRGRSEAFF | TGCGCCAGCAGTTCCAGGGGAAGATCTGAAGCTTTCTTT
TRBJ1-4 | NA | NA | TRBV5-1 | CASSDGRAGGNEKLFF | TGCGCCAGCAGCGATGGTAGGGCAGGAGGTAATGAAAAACTGTTTTTT
TRBJ2-7 | NA | TRBD2 | TRBV28 | CASSLMAGGRREQYF | TGTGCCAGCAGTTTAATGGCGGGGGGCCGGCGCGAGCAGTACTTC
TRBJ1-1 | NA | NA | TRBV6-5 | CASSYKARAEAFF | TGTGCCAGCAGTTACAAGGCCCGGGCTGAAGCTTTCTTT
TRBJ2-1 | NA | TRBD2 | TRBV9 | CASSSKVSGGVYNEQFF | TGTGCCAGCAGCTCCAAAGTTAGCGGGGGAGTCTACAATGAGCAGTTCTTC
TRBJ2-1 | NA | NA | TRBV6-5 | CASTVTETTYNEQFF | TGTGCCAGCACCGTGACAGAAACTACCTACAATGAGCAGTTCTTC
TRBJ1-4 | NA | NA | TRBV30 | CAWLEAGREKLFF | TGTGCCTGGTTGGAGGCAGGGAGGGAAAAACTGTTTTTT
TRBJ2-5 | NA | TRBD2 | TRBV9 | CASSAHPGLAETQYF | TGTGCCAGCAGCGCCCATCCGGGACTAGCGGAGACCCAGTACTTC
TRBJ2-1 | NA | NA | TRBV7-3 | CASSFSGPSSYNEQFF | TGTGCCAGCAGCTTTTCAGGCCCGAGCTCCTACAATGAGCAGTTCTTC
TRBJ1-2 | NA | TRBD1 | TRBV2 | CARSKSTYGQGYYGYTF | TGTGCCAGATCAAAATCCACCTATGGACAGGGATACTATGGCTACACCTTC
TRBJ1-2 | few | TRBD1 | TRBV4-2 | CASSHQEGQGHYGYTF | TGTGCCAGCAGCCACCAGGAGGGACAGGGGCACTATGGCTACACCTTC
TRBJ1-1 | NA | NA | TRBV7-2 | CASSLGQRGTEAFF | TGTGCCAGCAGCTTAGGACAGAGGGGGACTGAAGCTTTCTTT
TRBJ1-2 | NA | NA | TRBV5-5 | CASSFGQLNNYGYTF | TGTGCCAGCAGCTTCGGACAGTTAAATAACTATGGCTACACCTTC
TRBJ1-2 | NA | NA | TRBV9 | CASSSGVRYTF | TGTGCCAGCAGCTCAGGGGTTCGCTACACCTTC
TRBJ2-3 | few | TRBD2 | TRBV5-4 | CASSPLKLAGPADTQYF | TGTGCCAGCAGCCCCCTCAAGCTAGCGGGGCCTGCAGATACGCAGTATTTT
TRBJ2-7 | few | NA | TRBV4-1 | CASSQAPGRGYEQYF | TGCGCCAGCAGCCAAGCCCCGGGTAGAGGGTACGAGCAGTACTTC
TRBJ1-2 | NA | NA | TRBV4-1 | CASSQEEYGYTF | TGCGCCAGCAGCCAAGAGGAGTATGGCTACACCTTC
TRBJ2-5 | NA | NA | TRBV7-9 | CASSLLDSSETQYF | TGTGCCAGCAGCTTACTAGACTCCTCGGAGACCCAGTACTTC
TRBJ2-2 | NA | NA | TRBV5-6 | CASSLVQGFTGELFF | TGTGCCAGCAGCTTGGTACAGGGCTTTACCGGGGAGCTGTTTTTT
TRBJ2-3 | NA | TRBD2 | TRBV9 | CASSPSPSGGVDTQYF | TGTGCCAGCAGCCCTAGTCCTAGCGGGGGGGTGGATACGCAGTATTTT
TRBJ1-2 | NA | NA | TRBV5-1 | CASSFGRLYGYTF | TGCGCCAGCAGCTTCGGCAGACTCTATGGCTACACCTTC
TRBJ1-2 | NA | NA | TRBV9 | CASSSGQGGYTF | TGTGCCAGCAGCTCGGGACAAGGAGGCTACACCTTC
TRBJ2-5 | NA | NA | TRBV18 | CASSPGGTVTQYF | TGTGCCAGCTCACCAGGGGGCACGGTGACCCAGTACTTC
TRBJ1-2 | NA | TRBD1 | TRBV19 | CASTPGQGSWGYTF | TGTGCCAGTACCCCGGGACAGGGTTCTTGGGGCTACACCTTC
TRBJ2-2 | NA | TRBD2 | TRBV18 | CASSPQSLAGDYTGELFF | TGTGCCAGCTCACCACAATCACTAGCGGGGGACTACACCGGGGAGCTGTTTTTT
TRBJ1-4 | NA | TRBD1 | TRBV7-8 | CASSPRQGRNEKLFF | TGTGCCAGCAGCCCAAGACAGGGGCGTAATGAAAAACTGTTTTTT
TRBJ1-1 | NA | NA | TRBV11-2 | CASSLAGGNTEAFF | TGTGCCAGCAGCTTAGCGGGGGGGAACACTGAAGCTTTCTTT
TRBJ1-4 | NA | TRBD1 | TRBV6-2/TRBV6-3 | CASSYGQVPTNEKLFF | TGTGCCAGCAGTTATGGACAGGTTCCAACTAATGAAAAACTGTTTTTT
TRBJ2-7 | NA | NA | TRBV5-1 | CASSSPRGAGYEQYF | TGCGCCAGCAGCTCGCCCAGGGGGGCAGGATACGAGCAGTACTTC
TRBJ2-7 | once | NA | TRBV7-3 | CASSLAGESGEQYF | TGTGCCAGCAGCTTAGCAGGGGAAAGTGGAGAGCAGTACTTC